A single sample gave rise to the 23 T cell receptor beta chains below, sequenced in a study of shared clonotypes between healthy human individuals. The repertoire was sequenced with immunoSEQ multiplex PCR; TCRdb's copy has only in-frame clones and lacks some. The sample consists of 2,500,000 or so clones, just over 90% of them appearing once. Sequences were obtained from naive CD4+ T cells sorted from blood. Subset noted: CD45RA+ positively selected. The receptors come from a man between 18 and 29 years old in good health.

The chain joins TRBV7-9 to TRBJ1-5, with D unclear. The CDR3 loop spans 13 amino acids. Germline CDR1 is SEHNR and CDR2 is FQNEAQ (reference sequence). V was trimmed by 5 bases and J by 4 bases, leaving 9 bases between them. The CDR3 bases are TGTGCCAGCAGCAAGGGAGGGAATCAGCCCCAGCATTTT. This codes for CASSKGGNQPQHF.

The chain carries TRBV5-1 and TRBJ2-5, with a tentative D call TRBD1 (6 bases). V was pared by 6 bases and J by 5 bases, with 17 bases between. From germline, CDR1 is SGHRS and CDR2 YFSETQ. The CDR3 length is 14 residues. The CDR3 loop is CASNLSGDRETQYF. CDR3 DNA sequence: TGCGCCAGCAACCTCTCAGGGGACCGGGAGACCCAGTACTTC.

This rearrangement joins TRBV7-2 to TRBJ2-2; D possibly corresponds to TRBD2 (5 bases). This CDR3 is 15 amino acids long. Germline lookup yields CDR1 SGHTA and CDR2 FQGNSA. V gave up 1 base and J gave up 8 bases, with 14 bases separating them. The CDR3 coding sequence is TGTGCCAGCAGCTTAGATAGCGCCCTAAAGGGGGAGCTGTTTTTT. Residues: CASSLDSALKGELFF. The whole variable domain, filled in from reference TRBV7-2 and TRBJ2-2, reads GAGVSQSPSNKVTEKGKDVELRCDPISGHTALYWYRQSLGQGLEFLIYFQGNSAPDKSGLPSDRFSAERTGGSVSTLTIQRTQQEDSAVYLCASSLDSALKGELFFGEGSRLTVL.

This clone is a singleton in its sample. The chain recombines TRBV18 with TRBJ1-5, with D unclear. Germline V gene data show CDR1 as KGHSH and CDR2 as LQKENI. Trimming stripped 4 bases from V and 8 bases from J, with 15 bases between. This CDR3 region has 14 residues. The CDR3 spells CASSLTGFLEPQHF. The CDR3 region has the DNA TGTGCCAGCTCACTAACGGGGTTCCTGGAGCCCCAGCATTTT.

The chain is built from TRBV7-9 and TRBJ1-2, with D unresolved. CDR3 length: 14 residues. Trimming removed 1 base from V and 7 bases from J, with 13 bases in between. Germline-derived CDR1 and CDR2 are SEHNR and FQNEAQ (reference sequence). CDR3 residues: CASSLGVTETGYTF. CDR3 coding DNA: TGTGCCAGCAGCTTAGGGGTCACCGAGACTGGCTACACCTTC.

In DNA, the CDR3 is TGCGCCAGCAGCCAAGATGGGGGAGCGACCAAAAACATTCAGTACTTC. This sequence encodes CASSQDGGATKNIQYF. J is TRBJ2-4 and V is TRBV4-1; perhaps D is TRBD1 or TRBD2 (5 bases each). CDR1 is MGHRA, CDR2 YSYEKL, per germline. Trimming removed 0 bases from V and 2 bases from J, with 11 bases in between. The CDR3 has 16 residues.

The chain couples TRBV2 to TRBJ2-7; D not resolved. The CDR3 has 14 amino acids. CDR1 SNHLY and CDR2 FYNNEI come from the germline V gene. The V end was cut by 2 bases, the J end by 0 bases, with 8 bases between. The CDR3 nucleotides are TGTGCCAGCAGTGAAAACTCCCTCTCCTACGAGCAGTACTTC. This sequence encodes CASSENSLSYEQYF. Supplemented by reference TRBV2 and TRBJ2-7, the full variable domain reads EPEVTQTPSHQVTQMGQEVILRCVPISNHLYFYWYRQILGQKVEFLVSFYNNEISEKSEIFDDQFSVERPDGSNFTLKIRSTKLEDSAMYFCASSENSLSYEQYFGPGTRLTVT.

The rearrangement uses TRBV28 and TRBJ2-2; possible D gene TRBD1, 5 bases. The length of the CDR3 is 15 residues. CDR1 is MDHEN and CDR2 is SYDVKM in the germline V gene. V lost 4 bases to trimming and J lost 1 base, with 10 bases between them. The CDR3 spells CASSSDTGNTGELFF. The CDR3 DNA sequence: TGTGCCAGCAGTTCTGACACAGGGAACACCGGGGAGCTGTTTTTT.

The J gene is TRBJ2-7, the V gene TRBV11-2; possible D gene TRBD2, 5 bases. V was trimmed by 0 bases and J by 2 bases, leaving 11 bases between them. The CDR3 is made up of 15 amino acids. CDR1 SGHAT and CDR2 FQNNGV come from the germline V gene. CDR3 nucleotides: TGTGCCAGCAGCTTAGAACGGGGAGCTCCCTACGAGCAGTACTTC. Its translation is CASSLERGAPYEQYF.

This clone was counted a few times. The chain couples TRBV30 to TRBJ1-1; D is uncertain. V was shortened by 1 base and J by 7 bases, with 13 bases between the two germline ends. Germline CDR1 and CDR2: GTSNPN and SVGIG (reference sequence). The CDR3 runs to 13 residues. CDR3 sequence: CAWSEDGRGEAFF. CDR3 in DNA: TGTGCCTGGAGTGAAGATGGACGGGGTGAAGCTTTCTTT.

The J gene is TRBJ1-1, the V gene TRBV5-4; 8 positions agree with TRBD1. The germline CDR1 and CDR2 sequences are SGHNT and YYREEE (reference sequence). Trimming cost V 4 bases and J 6 bases; bases outside gene matches: 2. This CDR3 region has 12 residues. In nucleotides, the CDR3 is TGTGCCAGCAGCAGACAGGGGCCTGAAGCTTTCTTT. Its protein product is CASSRQGPEAFF.

This chain connects TRBV2 to TRBJ1-5, with a weak D call TRBD1 (5 bases). Germline loops: CDR1 SNHLY, CDR2 FYNNEI. Trimming left V 7 bases short and J 2 bases short, with 15 bases between. CDR3 length equals 15 residues. The CDR3 DNA reads as TGTGCCAGCACCGAAAACGTGGGGGGCAATCAGCCCCAGCATTTT. Protein sequence: CASTENVGGNQPQHF. The whole variable domain, filled in from reference TRBV2 and TRBJ1-5, reads EPEVTQTPSHQVTQMGQEVILRCVPISNHLYFYWYRQILGQKVEFLVSFYNNEISEKSEIFDDQFSVERPDGSNFTLKIRSTKLEDSAMYFCASTENVGGNQPQHFGDGTRLSIL.

This chain connects TRBV6-6 to TRBJ1-4; D may be TRBD1 (6 bases). V shed 6 bases and J shed 0 bases, with 14 bases lying between them. This CDR3 comprises 16 residues. Germline V CDR1 and CDR2: MNHNY, SVGAGI (reference sequence). CDR3 region: CASSPGVRATNEKLFF. The CDR3 region has the DNA TGTGCCAGCAGCCCAGGGGTGAGGGCAACTAATGAAAAACTGTTTTTT.

V gene TRBV9 combines with J gene TRBJ2-7; no clear D gene. The CDR3 consists of 15 residues. The germline CDR1 and CDR2 sequences are SGDLS and YYNGEE. Trimming shortened V by 0 bases and J by 0 bases, and 10 bases separated the two germline ends. The CDR3 loop reads CASSVEAASSYEQYF. Here the CDR3 DNA reads TGTGCCAGCAGCGTAGAGGCAGCGAGCTCCTACGAGCAGTACTTC.

The J gene is TRBJ1-1, the V gene TRBV11-2; D ambiguous. V was cut by 3 bases and J by 5 bases, with 10 bases left in between. Germline V gene data show CDR1 as SGHAT and CDR2 as FQNNGV. This CDR3 spans 13 amino acids. This CDR3 reads CASSFLGRTEAFF. In DNA form, the CDR3 reads TGTGCCAGCAGCTTTTTGGGAAGGACTGAAGCTTTCTTT.

The CDR3 DNA follows: TGTGCCAGCAGCATTGGCAGAGTATTCTTTCTGCCCCAGCATTTT. Amino acid sequence: CASSIGRVFFLPQHF. The V gene is TRBV5-8, the J gene TRBJ1-5, with D hard to call. The CDR3 spans 15 residues. The V gene's germline CDR1 is SGHTS and CDR2 YDEGEE. V was trimmed by 4 bases and J by 9 bases, leaving 20 bases between them.

This chain joins TRBV4-1 and TRBJ2-7; 9 positions agree with TRBD2. CDR1 MGHRA and CDR2 YSYEKL come from the germline V gene. CDR3 size: 17 residues. V was clipped by 0 bases and J by 5 bases; unmatched bases: 11. CDR3 nucleotide sequence: TGCGCCAGCAGCCAAGATCTGCCTAGCGGGACCCGCCACGAGCAGTACTTC. Amino acid sequence: CASSQDLPSGTRHEQYF.

The CDR3 protein is CASSLGQDYEQYF. The CDR3 DNA reads TGTGCCAGCAGCTTAGGCCAGGACTACGAGCAGTACTTC. The rearrangement joins TRBV7-9 to TRBJ2-7; D is unclear. V lost 1 base to trimming and J lost 3 bases, with 7 bases between them. The CDR3 is made up of 13 amino acids. Germline CDR1 reads SEHNR; CDR2 reads FQNEAQ (reference sequence).

This CDR3 reads CASSFSGFGETQYF. The CDR3 DNA is TGTGCCAGCAGCTTCTCAGGGTTTGGGGAGACCCAGTACTTC. The chain links TRBV7-2 to TRBJ2-5; D is perhaps TRBD1 (5 bases). This CDR3 comprises 14 residues. The V gene lost 3 bases and the J gene lost 5 bases, with 13 bases spanning the gap. The germline V gene has CDR1 SGHTA and CDR2 FQGNSA.

In regard to this clone: This same CDR3 is encoded by further DNA sequences in the sample. The V and J genes are TRBV7-2 and TRBJ1-3; D is perhaps TRBD1 (5 bases). CDR3 length: 14 amino acids. Germline V gene data show CDR1 as SGHTA and CDR2 as FQGNSA. V was cut by 5 bases and J by 0 bases, with 8 bases left in between. The DNA for the CDR3 is TGTGCCAGCAGCCCTCAGGGCTCTGGAAACACCATATATTTT. Protein product: CASSPQGSGNTIYF.

The rearrangement links TRBV5-4 to TRBJ1-6; 8 bases agree with TRBD1. The V gene end was trimmed by 5 bases and the J gene end by 6 bases; junction bases not matched to a gene: 7. The germline V gene encodes CDR1 SGHNT and CDR2 YYREEE (reference sequence). The CDR3 spans 15 residues. This chain's CDR3 is CASSFGQGLNSPLHF. CDR3 sequence (DNA): TGTGCCAGCAGTTTTGGACAGGGACTTAATTCACCCCTCCACTTT.

The chain couples TRBV18 to TRBJ2-7, with 9 nucleotides matching TRBD1. Per germline, CDR1 KGHSH and CDR2 LQKENI. The V gene end was trimmed by 5 bases and the J gene end by 3 bases; junction bases not matched to a gene: 8. CDR3 length: 15 amino acids. The CDR3 DNA reads TGTGCCAGCTCAGCTTCGACAGGGGGGGGCTACGAGCAGTACTTC. Amino acid sequence: CASSASTGGGYEQYF.

This clone was picked up one time. The chain joins TRBV7-8 to TRBJ2-1; 7 bases fit TRBD2. V shed 0 bases and J 10 bases; nucleotides not matched to a gene: 12. Germline loops: CDR1 SGHVS, CDR2 FQNEAQ. CDR3 size: 16 residues. CDR3 residues: CASSLAAGTTASEQFF. The CDR3 nucleotides are TGTGCCAGCAGCTTAGCCGCCGGGACTACCGCTTCGGAGCAGTTCTTC.